The text below deals with one TCR beta chain. A library of TCRbeta sequences, prepared with unique molecular identifiers, was generated. TCRdb re-called the PCR reads through MiXCR, storing one row per CDR3 protein. Of a few hundred thousand distinct CDR3 sequences in the sample, 9.5% to 13% were seen once. This entry is derived from a study of T-cell reconstitution after alpha-beta-depleted transplantation in children. The V end was cut by 3 bases, the J end by 6 bases, with 9 bases between. The CDR3 totals 14 residues. Germline CDR1 SNHLY, CDR2 FYNNEI. This receptor was obtained from a human donor who donated a stem cell graft to a child with acute myeloid leukemia. The sequences come from PBMCs from the stem cell graft donor, collected from the stem cell graft. The J gene is TRBJ1-6, the V gene TRBV2; the D is unclear. The CDR3 DNA sequence: TGTGCCAGCAGTGAGAGGCGGGGTAATTCACCCCTCCACTTT. Protein: CASSERRGNSPLHF.